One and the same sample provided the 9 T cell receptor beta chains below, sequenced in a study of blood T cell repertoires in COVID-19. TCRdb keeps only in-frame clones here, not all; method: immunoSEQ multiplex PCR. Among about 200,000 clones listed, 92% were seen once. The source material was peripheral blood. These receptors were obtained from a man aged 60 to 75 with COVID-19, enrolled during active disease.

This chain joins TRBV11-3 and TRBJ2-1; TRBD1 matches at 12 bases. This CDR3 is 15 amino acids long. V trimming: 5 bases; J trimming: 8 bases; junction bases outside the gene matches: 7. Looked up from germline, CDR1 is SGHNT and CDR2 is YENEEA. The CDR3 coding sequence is TGTGCCAGCAGCCGGGGGACAGGGGGCTCAGATGAGCAGTTCTTC. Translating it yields CASSRGTGGSDEQFF. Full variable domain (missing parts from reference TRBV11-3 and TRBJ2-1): EAGVVQSPRYKIIEKKQPVAFWCNPISGHNTLYWYLQNLGQGPELLIRYENEEAVDDSQLPKDRFSAERLKGVDSTLKIQPAELGDSAVYLCASSRGTGGSDEQFFGPGTRLTVL.

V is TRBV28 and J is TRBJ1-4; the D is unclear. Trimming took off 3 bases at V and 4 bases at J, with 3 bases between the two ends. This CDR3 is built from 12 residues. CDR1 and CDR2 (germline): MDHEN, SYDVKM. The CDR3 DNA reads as TGTGCCAGCAGTTTCGTTAATGAAAAACTGTTTTTT. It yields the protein CASSFVNEKLFF.

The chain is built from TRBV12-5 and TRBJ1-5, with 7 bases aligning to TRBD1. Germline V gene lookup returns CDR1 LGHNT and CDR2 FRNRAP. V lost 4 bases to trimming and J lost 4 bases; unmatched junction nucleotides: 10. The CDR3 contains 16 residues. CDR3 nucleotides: TGTGCTAGTGGTTATCTGACAGGGCGCCCAAATCAGCCCCAGCATTTT. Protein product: CASGYLTGRPNQPQHF.

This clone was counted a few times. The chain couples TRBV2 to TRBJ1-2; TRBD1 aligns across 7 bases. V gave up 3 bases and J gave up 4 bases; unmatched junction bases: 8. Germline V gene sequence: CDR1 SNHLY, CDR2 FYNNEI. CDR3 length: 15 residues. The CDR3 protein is CASSDPTGFGYGYTF. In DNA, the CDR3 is TGTGCCAGCAGTGACCCGACAGGGTTTGGCTATGGCTACACCTTC.

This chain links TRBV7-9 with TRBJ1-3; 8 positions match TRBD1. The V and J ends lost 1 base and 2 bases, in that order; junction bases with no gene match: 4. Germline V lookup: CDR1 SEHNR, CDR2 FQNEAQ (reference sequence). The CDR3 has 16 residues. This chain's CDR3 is CASSLGETGAGNTIYF. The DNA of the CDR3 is TGTGCCAGCAGCTTAGGCGAGACAGGGGCTGGAAACACCATATATTTT. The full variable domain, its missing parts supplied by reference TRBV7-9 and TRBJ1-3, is DTGVSQNPRHKITKRGQNVTFRCDPISEHNRLYWYRQTLGQGPEFLTYFQNEAQLEKSRLLSDRFSAERPKGSFSTLEIQRTEQGDSAMYLCASSLGETGAGNTIYFGEGSWLTVV.

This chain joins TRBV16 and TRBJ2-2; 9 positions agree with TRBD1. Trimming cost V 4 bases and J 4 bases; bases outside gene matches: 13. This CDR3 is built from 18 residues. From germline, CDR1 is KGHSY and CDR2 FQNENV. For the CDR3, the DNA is TGTGCCAGCAGCCCGACCACAGGGGGCGCGAAAGGCACCGGGGAGCTGTTTTTT. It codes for CASSPTTGGAKGTGELFF.

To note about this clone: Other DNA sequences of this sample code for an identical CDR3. This chain's CDR3 is CASSRGNQPQHF. CDR3 nucleotide sequence: TGTGCCAGCAGTCGGGGCAATCAGCCCCAGCATTTT. The chain joins TRBV12-3 or TRBV12-4 to TRBJ1-5; no clear D gene. The CDR3 totals 12 residues. V gave up 5 bases and J gave up 2 bases, with 4 bases separating them.

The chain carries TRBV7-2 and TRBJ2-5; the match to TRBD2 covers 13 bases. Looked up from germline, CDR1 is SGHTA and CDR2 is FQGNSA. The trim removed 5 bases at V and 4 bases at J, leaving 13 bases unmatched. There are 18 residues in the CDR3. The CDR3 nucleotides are TGTGCCAGCAGCCAGAAGAAACTAGCGGGAGGGCCGGGAGAGACCCAGTACTTC. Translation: CASSQKKLAGGPGETQYF.

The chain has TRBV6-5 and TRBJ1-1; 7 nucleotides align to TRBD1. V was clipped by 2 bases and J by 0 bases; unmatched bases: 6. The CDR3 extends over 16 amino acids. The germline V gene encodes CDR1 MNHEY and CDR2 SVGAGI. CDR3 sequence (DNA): TGTGCCAGCAGTTACGACACCGGGACAGTGAACACTGAAGCTTTCTTT. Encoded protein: CASSYDTGTVNTEAFF.